This TCR beta chain was identified during a study of tissue T cells after allogeneic stem cell transplantation. The wider study: Several unmodified and three CD34-selected T-cell-depleted grafts went to graft-versus-host disease patients. CD3+ T cells were flow-sorted when enough cells; otherwise DNA extracted directly. Recipient PBMCs from before transplant existed for roughly 5 GVHD patients.

Sequencing of TCRbeta CDR3 at survey depth gave sequences and template counts. TCRdb's table, derived via immunoSEQ multiplex PCR, lists solely in-frame clones and lacks some. The sample has approximately 30,000 clones, 65% to 90% seen once; the top ten hold 3% to 4%. This CDR3 is 17 amino acids long. V was pared by 7 bases and J by 4 bases, with 18 bases of the junction left unmatched. In germline, CDR1 is SGHAT, CDR2 FQNNGV. The sequences come from blood, collected before transplantation. This sequence was found in a woman aged 18-49 years who later had graft-versus-host disease after an allogeneic stem cell transplant. The chain links TRBV11-2 to TRBJ2-7; TRBD1 agrees at 8 bases. CDR3 sequence reads: CASNPSANRGATYEQYF. The CDR3 region has the DNA TGTGCCAGCAACCCCTCCGCCAACAGGGGGGCCACATACGAGCAGTACTTC.